The rows below give T cell receptor beta chains drawn from one sample of a study of T cell repertoires in cytomegalovirus infection. Via MiXCR, TCRdb re-called the reads, giving one row per CDR3 protein. The table shows more than 400,000 distinct CDR3 sequences, with 26% occurring only once. Input material: PBMCs. Receptors originate from a human donor in good health (CMV status not recorded). Some clones in this sample may be carry-over from other donors' samples. The CDR3 runs from the conserved cysteine through the conserved F or W. Fields, in order: V gene, clone size, J gene, D gene, CDR3 protein, CDR3 DNA. D genes are given only for firm matches. Where a row states a size, it is once, few, many or the class of an expanded clone; other rows omit it.

v_gene: TRBV6-2/TRBV6-3; abundance: many; j_gene: TRBJ2-2; d_gene: NA; CDR3aa: CASSYTDTGELFF; CDR3nt: TGTGCCAGCAGTTACACAGACACCGGGGAGCTGTTTTTT
v_gene: TRBV23-1; abundance: NA; j_gene: TRBJ1-1; d_gene: NA; CDR3aa: CASSPFLRDVEKMNTEAFF; CDR3nt: TGCGCCAGCAGTCCATTTCTCCGGGACGTAGAAAAAATGAACACTGAAGCTTTCTTT
v_gene: TRBV12-5; abundance: NA; j_gene: TRBJ1-1; d_gene: NA; CDR3aa: CASGLAVQYRMVTEAFF; CDR3nt: TGTGCTAGTGGTTTGGCCGTACAGTACAGAATGGTAACTGAAGCTTTCTTT
v_gene: TRBV6-2/TRBV6-3; abundance: NA; j_gene: TRBJ2-2; d_gene: TRBD1; CDR3aa: CASSAGTGVGELFF; CDR3nt: TGTGCCAGCAGCGCCGGGACAGGGGTCGGGGAGCTGTTTTTT
v_gene: TRBV2; abundance: NA; j_gene: TRBJ2-7; d_gene: TRBD2; CDR3aa: CASSESGGAYEQYF; CDR3nt: TGTGCCAGCAGTGAGTCGGGAGGCGCCTACGAGCAGTACTTC
v_gene: TRBV10-3; abundance: many; j_gene: TRBJ1-2; d_gene: NA; CDR3aa: CAISESMFYGYTF; CDR3nt: TGTGCCATCAGTGAGTCAATGTTCTATGGCTACACCTTC
v_gene: TRBV10-3; abundance: NA; j_gene: TRBJ1-5; d_gene: NA; CDR3aa: CAISDRDQPQHF; CDR3nt: TGTGCCATCAGTGACAGGGACCAGCCCCAGCATTTT
v_gene: TRBV6-2/TRBV6-3; abundance: few; j_gene: TRBJ1-2; d_gene: TRBD1; CDR3aa: CASSEGQAHGYTF; CDR3nt: TGTGCCAGCAGTGAGGGACAGGCCCATGGCTACACCTTC
v_gene: TRBV7-9; abundance: few; j_gene: TRBJ2-1; d_gene: NA; CDR3aa: CASSLGQNNEQFF; CDR3nt: TGTGCCAGCAGCTTAGGACAGAACAATGAGCAGTTCTTC
v_gene: TRBV6-2/TRBV6-3; abundance: many; j_gene: TRBJ2-2; d_gene: TRBD2; CDR3aa: CASSYAGGPTGELFF; CDR3nt: TGTGCCAGCAGTTACGCGGGAGGGCCCACCGGGGAGCTGTTTTTT
v_gene: TRBV12-5; abundance: few; j_gene: TRBJ2-1; d_gene: TRBD2; CDR3aa: CASGLGLAGAGNEQFF; CDR3nt: TGTGCTAGTGGTTTGGGACTAGCGGGAGCAGGCAATGAGCAGTTCTTC
v_gene: TRBV7-2; abundance: few; j_gene: TRBJ1-1; d_gene: NA; CDR3aa: CASSSPRGEAFF; CDR3nt: TGTGCCAGCAGCTCTCCCCGGGGTGAAGCTTTCTTT
v_gene: TRBV19; abundance: few; j_gene: TRBJ2-3; d_gene: NA; CDR3aa: CATSPQITDTQYF; CDR3nt: TGTGCCACCAGTCCACAGATTACAGATACGCAGTATTTT
v_gene: TRBV2; abundance: few; j_gene: TRBJ2-7; d_gene: TRBD1; CDR3aa: CASRIRGQAYEQYF; CDR3nt: TGTGCCAGCAGAATTCGGGGACAGGCTTACGAGCAGTACTTC
v_gene: TRBV29-1; abundance: NA; j_gene: TRBJ2-1; d_gene: TRBD2; CDR3aa: CSVEVLAVRSYNEQFF; CDR3nt: TGCAGCGTTGAAGTACTAGCGGTTCGGTCCTACAATGAGCAGTTCTTC
v_gene: TRBV7-2; abundance: many; j_gene: TRBJ2-5; d_gene: TRBD1; CDR3aa: CASSLRGVTGEKTQYF; CDR3nt: TGTGCCAGCAGCTTAAGGGGGGTGACAGGGGAGAAGACCCAGTACTTC
v_gene: TRBV7-9; abundance: NA; j_gene: TRBJ1-4; d_gene: TRBD1; CDR3aa: CASSTSRTGGEKLFF; CDR3nt: TGTGCCAGCAGCACGTCGAGGACAGGGGGTGAAAAACTGTTTTTT
v_gene: TRBV6-8; abundance: NA; j_gene: TRBJ2-3; d_gene: NA; CDR3aa: CASSPGPNSDTQYF; CDR3nt: TGTGCCAGCAGCCCGGGACCAAACTCAGATACGCAGTATTTT
v_gene: TRBV7-2; abundance: NA; j_gene: TRBJ1-4; d_gene: NA; CDR3aa: CASSLMRDEKLFF; CDR3nt: TGTGCCAGCAGCCTTATGAGGGATGAAAAACTGTTTTTT
v_gene: TRBV7-2; abundance: NA; j_gene: TRBJ2-1; d_gene: NA; CDR3aa: CASSLEGTHLGEQFF; CDR3nt: TGTGCCAGCAGCTTAGAAGGGACTCACCTCGGTGAGCAGTTCTTC
v_gene: TRBV6-4; abundance: NA; j_gene: TRBJ1-1; d_gene: NA; CDR3aa: CASSDSSVRLNTEAFF; CDR3nt: TGTGCCAGCAGTGACTCATCCGTCCGGCTGAACACTGAAGCTTTCTTT
v_gene: TRBV7-2; abundance: many; j_gene: TRBJ2-5; d_gene: NA; CDR3aa: CASSLARFQETQYF; CDR3nt: TGTGCCAGCAGCTTAGCGCGGTTCCAAGAGACCCAGTACTTC
v_gene: TRBV7-3; abundance: many; j_gene: TRBJ2-1; d_gene: NA; CDR3aa: CASSFPPYNEQFF; CDR3nt: TGTGCCAGCAGCTTCCCTCCTTACAATGAGCAGTTCTTC
v_gene: TRBV14; abundance: NA; j_gene: TRBJ2-1; d_gene: TRBD2; CDR3aa: CASSLLAGVSEQFF; CDR3nt: TGTGCCAGCAGCCTGCTAGCGGGAGTGAGTGAGCAGTTCTTC
v_gene: TRBV5-4; abundance: NA; j_gene: TRBJ2-7; d_gene: TRBD2; CDR3aa: CASSSRLAGVEQYF; CDR3nt: TGTGCCAGCAGCTCACGACTAGCGGGAGTCGAGCAGTACTTC
v_gene: TRBV7-2; abundance: few; j_gene: TRBJ1-6; d_gene: NA; CDR3aa: CASSPLINSPLHF; CDR3nt: TGTGCCAGCAGCCCTCTTATCAATTCACCCCTCCACTTT
v_gene: TRBV7-9; abundance: many; j_gene: TRBJ1-2; d_gene: NA; CDR3aa: CASMLDDTYYGYTF; CDR3nt: TGTGCCAGCATGCTCGATGATACATACTATGGCTACACCTTC
v_gene: TRBV12-3/TRBV12-4; abundance: many; j_gene: TRBJ2-2; d_gene: TRBD2; CDR3aa: CASSPGLAGALPGELFF; CDR3nt: TGTGCCAGCAGTCCGGGACTAGCGGGAGCACTGCCCGGGGAGCTGTTTTTT
v_gene: TRBV2; abundance: NA; j_gene: TRBJ2-7; d_gene: TRBD2; CDR3aa: CASSGPLAGFSREQYF; CDR3nt: TGTGCCAGCAGTGGACCACTAGCGGGGTTTTCTCGTGAGCAGTACTTC
v_gene: TRBV11-3; abundance: few; j_gene: TRBJ1-1; d_gene: TRBD1; CDR3aa: CASSSRMTGDMNTEAFF; CDR3nt: TGTGCCAGCAGCTCACGGATGACAGGGGACATGAACACTGAAGCTTTCTTT
v_gene: TRBV30; abundance: NA; j_gene: TRBJ1-2; d_gene: NA; CDR3aa: CAWSQTGTPVYGYTF; CDR3nt: TGTGCCTGGAGTCAAACCGGGACTCCGGTCTATGGCTACACCTTC
v_gene: TRBV5-1; abundance: NA; j_gene: TRBJ1-5; d_gene: NA; CDR3aa: CASSLSAFSNQPQHF; CDR3nt: TGCGCCAGCAGCCTCTCAGCCTTTAGCAATCAGCCCCAGCATTTT
v_gene: TRBV28; abundance: NA; j_gene: TRBJ2-6; d_gene: NA; CDR3aa: CASRYDHSGANVLTF; CDR3nt: TGTGCCAGCAGATACGACCACTCTGGGGCCAACGTCCTGACTTTC
v_gene: TRBV10-3; abundance: NA; j_gene: TRBJ1-4; d_gene: NA; CDR3aa: CAIGGLDEKLFF; CDR3nt: TGTGCCATCGGGGGCCTTGATGAAAAACTGTTTTTT
v_gene: TRBV7-4; abundance: NA; j_gene: TRBJ2-1; d_gene: NA; CDR3aa: CASSDVPGLPPYNEQFF; CDR3nt: TGTGCCAGCAGCGATGTTCCGGGACTCCCTCCATACAATGAGCAGTTCTTC